This record concerns one T cell receptor (beta chain) sequence. Its antigen is unidentified. The CDR3 has 18 amino acids. The repertoire was sequenced with immunoSEQ multiplex PCR; TCRdb's copy has only in-frame clones and lacks some. The sample includes tens of thousands of clones, roughly 80% of them seen just once. Time point described: cycle 4 day 1 (C4D1), after more than 5 weeks of nivolumab. Following autologous stem cell transplantation, relapse occurred in every patient, and exposure to brentuximab vedotin varied. From thawed PBMCs, CD4+ T cells were purified using magnetic negative selection. The sample originates from a study of PD-1 blockade in classical Hodgkin lymphoma. Overall study: Nivolumab 3 mg/kg was given intravenously every 2 weeks.

The study, taken as a whole, reports: Healthy donors were reported to have higher baseline TCR diversity than newly diagnosed patients. CD8+ TCR diversity did not rise significantly by C4D1, unlike CD4+.

This TCR was sampled from a human donor with classical Hodgkin lymphoma. This sample comprised CD4+ T cells from blood, obtained before the fourth cycle of nivolumab. The chain links TRBV12-2 to TRBJ1-6; the tabulated D call, TRBD1, remains unverified against the DNA. TRBV12-2 has pseudogene status. The CDR3 DNA reads TGTGCAAGTCGCCGCCGGGACATTCTCACAGTGTATAATTCACCCCTCCACTTT. Residues: CASRRRDILTVYNSPLHF.